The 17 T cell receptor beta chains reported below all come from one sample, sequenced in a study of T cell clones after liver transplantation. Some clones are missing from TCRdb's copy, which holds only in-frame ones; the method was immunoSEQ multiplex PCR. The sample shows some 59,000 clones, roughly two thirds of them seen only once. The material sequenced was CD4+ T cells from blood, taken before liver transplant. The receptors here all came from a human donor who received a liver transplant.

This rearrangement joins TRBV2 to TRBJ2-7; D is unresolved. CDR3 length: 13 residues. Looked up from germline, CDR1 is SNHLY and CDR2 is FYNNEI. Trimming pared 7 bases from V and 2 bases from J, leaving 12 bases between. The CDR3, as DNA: TGTGCCAGCAACACGGGTCGCCCCTACGAGCAGTACTTC. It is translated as CASNTGRPYEQYF.

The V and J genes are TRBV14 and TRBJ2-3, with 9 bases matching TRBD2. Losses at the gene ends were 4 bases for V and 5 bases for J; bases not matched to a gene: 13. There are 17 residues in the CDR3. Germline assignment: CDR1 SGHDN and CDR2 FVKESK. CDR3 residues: CASSRPRLAAFEDTQYF. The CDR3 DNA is TGTGCCAGCAGCCGTCCTCGACTAGCGGCGTTTGAAGATACGCAGTATTTT.

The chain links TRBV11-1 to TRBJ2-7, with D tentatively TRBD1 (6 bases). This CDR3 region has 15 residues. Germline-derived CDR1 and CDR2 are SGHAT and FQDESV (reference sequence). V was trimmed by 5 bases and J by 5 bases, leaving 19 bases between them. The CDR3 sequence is CASSLGTFALHEQYF. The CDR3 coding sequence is TGTGCCAGCAGCCTCGGGACATTTGCCCTGCACGAGCAGTACTTC.

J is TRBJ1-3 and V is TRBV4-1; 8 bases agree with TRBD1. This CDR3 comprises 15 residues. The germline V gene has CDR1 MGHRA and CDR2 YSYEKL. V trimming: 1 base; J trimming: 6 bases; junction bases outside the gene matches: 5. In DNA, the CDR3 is TGCGCCAGCAGCCAAGGGAGCCAGGGGGCAAACACCATATATTTT. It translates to CASSQGSQGANTIYF.

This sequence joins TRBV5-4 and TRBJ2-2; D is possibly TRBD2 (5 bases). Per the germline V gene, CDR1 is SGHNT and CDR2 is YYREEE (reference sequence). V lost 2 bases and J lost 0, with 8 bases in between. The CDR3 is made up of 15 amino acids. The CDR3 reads CASSFPGTNTGELFF. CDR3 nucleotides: TGTGCCAGCAGCTTTCCGGGAACGAACACCGGGGAGCTGTTTTTT.

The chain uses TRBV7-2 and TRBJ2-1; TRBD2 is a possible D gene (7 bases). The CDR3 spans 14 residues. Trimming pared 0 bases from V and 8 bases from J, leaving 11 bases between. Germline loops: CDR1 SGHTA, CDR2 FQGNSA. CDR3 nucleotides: TGTGCCAGCAGCTTAGCGGGGGGGCCGGATGAGCAGTTCTTC. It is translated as CASSLAGGPDEQFF.

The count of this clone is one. Here the CDR3 DNA reads TGTGCCAGCAGCTTAGAGGGGTGGGGTGGGGCAGATACGCAGTATTTT. Residues: CASSLEGWGGADTQYF. The V gene is TRBV7-8, the J gene TRBJ2-3; D is possibly TRBD1 (5 bases). V shed 1 base and J shed 4 bases, with 15 bases lying between them. This CDR3 comprises 16 residues. Germline V gene sequence: CDR1 SGHVS, CDR2 FQNEAQ.

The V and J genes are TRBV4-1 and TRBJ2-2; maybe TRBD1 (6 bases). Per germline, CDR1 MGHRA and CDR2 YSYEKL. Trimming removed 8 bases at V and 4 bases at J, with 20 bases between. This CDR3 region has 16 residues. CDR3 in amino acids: CASSPGAAAGTGELFF. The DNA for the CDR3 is TGCGCCAGCTCCCCAGGGGCAGCTGCGGGCACCGGGGAGCTGTTTTTT.

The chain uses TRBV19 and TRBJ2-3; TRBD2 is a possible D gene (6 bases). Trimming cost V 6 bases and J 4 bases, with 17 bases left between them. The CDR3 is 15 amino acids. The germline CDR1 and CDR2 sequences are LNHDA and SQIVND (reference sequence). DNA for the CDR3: TGTGCCAGTAGCGAACGGGGGAAAGGGGCAGATACGCAGTATTTT. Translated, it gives CASSERGKGADTQYF.

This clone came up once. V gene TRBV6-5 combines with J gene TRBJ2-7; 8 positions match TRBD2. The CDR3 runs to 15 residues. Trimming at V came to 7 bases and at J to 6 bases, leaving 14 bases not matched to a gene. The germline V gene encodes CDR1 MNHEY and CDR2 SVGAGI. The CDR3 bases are TGTGCCAGCACCAAAGGGGGAGCGGGGGAATTCGAGCAGTACTTC. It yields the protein CASTKGGAGEFEQYF.

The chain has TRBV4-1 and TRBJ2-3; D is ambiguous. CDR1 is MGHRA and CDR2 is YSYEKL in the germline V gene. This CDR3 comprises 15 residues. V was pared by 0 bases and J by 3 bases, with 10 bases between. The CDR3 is CASSQDVRRTDTQYF. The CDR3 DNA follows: TGCGCCAGCAGCCAAGATGTGAGGAGAACAGATACGCAGTATTTT.

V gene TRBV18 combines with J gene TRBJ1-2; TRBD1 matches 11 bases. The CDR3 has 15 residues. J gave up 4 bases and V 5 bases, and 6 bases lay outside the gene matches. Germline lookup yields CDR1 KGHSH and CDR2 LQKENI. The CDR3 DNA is TGTGCCAGCTCAACTGGACAGGGGGCTGTCTATGGCTACACCTTC. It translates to CASSTGQGAVYGYTF.

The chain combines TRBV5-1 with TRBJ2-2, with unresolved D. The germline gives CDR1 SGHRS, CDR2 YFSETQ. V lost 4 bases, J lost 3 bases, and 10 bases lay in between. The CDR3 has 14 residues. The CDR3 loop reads CASSPLPDTGELFF. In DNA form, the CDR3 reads TGCGCCAGCAGCCCCCTTCCTGACACCGGGGAGCTGTTTTTT.

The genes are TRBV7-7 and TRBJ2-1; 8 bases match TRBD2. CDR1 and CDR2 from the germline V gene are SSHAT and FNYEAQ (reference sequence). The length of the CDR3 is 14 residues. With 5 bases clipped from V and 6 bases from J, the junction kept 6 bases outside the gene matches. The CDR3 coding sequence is TGTGCCAGCAGCCTCACGGGAGGGGGCAATGAGCAGTTCTTC. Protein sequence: CASSLTGGGNEQFF.

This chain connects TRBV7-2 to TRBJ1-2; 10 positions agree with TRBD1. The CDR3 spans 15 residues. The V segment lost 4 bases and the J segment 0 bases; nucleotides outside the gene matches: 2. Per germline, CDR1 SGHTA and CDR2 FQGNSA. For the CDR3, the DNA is TGTGCCAGCAGCTCGACAGGGGGCGCTAACTATGGCTACACCTTC. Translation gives CASSSTGGANYGYTF.

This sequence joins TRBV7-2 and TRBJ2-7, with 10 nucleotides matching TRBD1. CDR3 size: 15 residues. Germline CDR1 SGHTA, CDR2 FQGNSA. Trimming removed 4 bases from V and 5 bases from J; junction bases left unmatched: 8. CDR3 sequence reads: CASSWMGQGLHEQYF. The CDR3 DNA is TGTGCCAGCAGCTGGATGGGACAGGGGCTCCACGAGCAGTACTTC.

CDR3 sequence reads: CASSHSTSAETQYF. CDR3 coding DNA: TGTGCCAGCAGCCATTCGACTAGCGCGGAGACCCAGTACTTC. The chain uses TRBV4-2 and TRBJ2-5; TRBD2 aligns across 8 bases. This CDR3 spans 14 amino acids. The V segment lost 3 bases and the J segment 5 bases; nucleotides outside the gene matches: 5. Germline values: CDR1 LGHNA, CDR2 YNFKEQ.